The 21 T cell receptor beta chains presented below share a single source sample, sequenced in a study of T cells after somatic rescue of genetic block. Sequencing was performed with immunoSEQ multiplex PCR; in TCRdb, only in-frame clones are kept and a portion is missing. The sample includes about 72,000 clones, roughly 88% of them seen just once. Sample: peripheral blood mononuclear cells (PBMCs). These receptors came from a man aged 25 to 45.

V gene TRBV28 combines with J gene TRBJ2-5, with 7 bases matching TRBD2. The DNA matches TRBJ2-7 better at its end, which makes the J call doubtful. The CDR3 length is 16 residues. The germline V gene encodes CDR1 MDHEN and CDR2 SYDVKM. CDR3 DNA sequence: TGTGCCAGCAGTTTAATTGCGGGAGCCCGGGGCTACGAGCAGTACTTC. It codes for CASSLIAGARGYEQYF.

This clone was counted between two and nine times. CDR3 residues: CASSLDVSGTGQYF. CDR3 DNA: TGTGCCAGCAGCTTGGACGTATCTGGGACAGGGCAGTACTTC. V usage is TRBV5-6 and J usage is TRBJ2-7, with 8 nucleotides matching TRBD1. The germline gives CDR1 SGHDT, CDR2 YYEEEE. This CDR3 is 14 amino acids long. Trimming took 0 bases from V and 9 from J; bases not matched to a gene: 8.

The chain couples TRBV19 to TRBJ1-5; D not certain. This CDR3 contains 14 residues. V lost 3 bases and J lost 2, with 8 bases in between. The germline CDR1 and CDR2 sequences are LNHDA and SQIVND (reference sequence). Here the CDR3 reads CASSMAGGNQPQHF. CDR3 nucleotides: TGTGCCAGTAGTATGGCCGGAGGCAATCAGCCCCAGCATTTT.

J is TRBJ2-1 and V is TRBV13, with D perhaps matching TRBD1 (6 bases). Germline loops: CDR1 PRHDT, CDR2 FYEKMQ (reference sequence). The V end lost 4 bases, the J end lost 3 bases, and 7 bases lay between the germline ends. CDR3 length: 13 residues. The chain's CDR3 is CASSWTVYNEQFF. The CDR3 DNA follows: TGTGCCAGCAGCTGGACAGTCTACAATGAGCAGTTCTTC. Full variable domain (missing parts from reference TRBV13 and TRBJ2-1): AAGVIQSPRHLIKEKRETATLKCYPIPRHDTVYWYQQGPGQDPQFLISFYEKMQSDKGSIPDRFSAQQFSDYHSELNMSSLELGDSALYFCASSWTVYNEQFFGPGTRLTVL.

The rearrangement joins TRBV6-1 to TRBJ1-4; D gene uncertain. This CDR3 is built from 16 residues. The V end lost 0 bases, the J end lost 10 bases, and 18 bases lay between the germline ends. Germline CDR1 MNHNS, CDR2 SASEGT. CDR3 sequence: CASSEAHRAPGGKLFF. The CDR3 nucleotides read TGTGCCAGCAGTGAAGCCCATCGGGCTCCAGGCGGAAAACTGTTTTTT.

The rearrangement links TRBV12-2 to TRBJ2-7; TRBD2, the table's D call, was not compared with the DNA. TRBV12-2 is a documented pseudogene. The CDR3 runs 16 residues. Written as DNA, the CDR3 is TGTGCAAGTCGCTCCGTTTATCTAGCGGGAGGTTACGAGCAGTACTTC. Protein: CASRSVYLAGGYEQYF.

The rearrangement joins TRBV6-5 to TRBJ2-3; D gene uncertain. The CDR3 sequence is 11 residues long. Germline lookup yields CDR1 MNHEY and CDR2 SVGAGI. V was clipped by 5 bases and J by 8 bases, with 8 bases between them. The CDR3: CASSGYGTQYF. The CDR3 nucleotides read TGTGCCAGCAGTGGGTATGGTACGCAGTATTTT.

The chain employs TRBV4-1 and TRBJ2-1, with 9 bases lining up with TRBD2. V gave up 1 base and J gave up 2 bases; unmatched junction bases: 3. Looked up from germline, CDR1 is MGHRA and CDR2 is YSYEKL. This CDR3 region has 16 residues. The CDR3 DNA reads TGCGCCAGCAGCCAAGGTCTAGCGGGACCCTACAATGAGCAGTTCTTC. This codes for CASSQGLAGPYNEQFF.

CDR3 in DNA: TGTGCCAGCAGCAAAGAAAGGGTTGGCGGGAGGCTTTGGTACGAGCAGTACTTC. Amino acid sequence: CASSKERVGGRLWYEQYF. The V and J genes are TRBV21-1 and TRBJ2-7; TRBD2, the table's D call, was not compared with the DNA. TRBV21-1 is designated a pseudogene. The CDR3 spans 18 residues.

V is TRBV5-1 and J is TRBJ2-5; maybe TRBD2 (6 bases). Looked up from germline, CDR1 is SGHRS and CDR2 is YFSETQ. The CDR3 extends over 15 amino acids. V dropped 2 bases and J dropped 2 bases, with 13 bases sitting between them. CDR3 in amino acids: CASSFTGTEQETQYF. CDR3 nucleotides: TGCGCCAGCAGCTTCACCGGGACTGAACAAGAGACCCAGTACTTC.

The chain employs TRBV4-1 and TRBJ2-3, with 11 positions matching TRBD2. V lost 5 bases, J lost 6 bases, and 19 bases stayed unmatched. Germline-derived CDR1 and CDR2 are MGHRA and YSYEKL. This CDR3 has 19 amino acids. The CDR3 here is CASSSYPGTSGARRDTQYF. In DNA form, the CDR3 reads TGCGCCAGCAGCTCTTACCCCGGGACTAGCGGAGCTCGGAGGGATACGCAGTATTTT.

The V and J genes are TRBV6-5 and TRBJ1-2; 7 bases align to TRBD1. From germline, CDR1 is MNHEY and CDR2 SVGAGI. Trimming took 2 bases from V and 3 from J; bases not matched to a gene: 6. The CDR3 has 15 residues. The CDR3 loop is CASSYERTGDYGYTF. The DNA for the CDR3 is TGTGCCAGCAGTTACGAAAGGACAGGTGACTATGGCTACACCTTC.

This clone was counted once. This sequence joins TRBV10-3 and TRBJ2-1, with D perhaps assigned TRBD1 or TRBD2 (5 bases each). CDR3 length: 13 amino acids. Germline assignment: CDR1 ENHRY and CDR2 SYGVKD. The V gene lost 8 bases and the J gene lost 4 bases, with 12 bases spanning the gap. CDR3 sequence: CAIGGIDYNEQFF. CDR3 sequence (DNA): TGTGCCATCGGGGGAATCGATTACAATGAGCAGTTCTTC.

The chain links TRBV7-9 to TRBJ2-3, with 12 bases aligning to TRBD2. The V gene's germline CDR1 is SEHNR and CDR2 FQNEAQ (reference sequence). CDR3 size: 19 residues. The V and J ends lost 6 bases and 0 bases, in that order; junction bases with no gene match: 13. This chain's CDR3 is CASRHSGASGGASTDTQYF. In nucleotides, the CDR3 is TGTGCCAGCAGGCACAGTGGGGCTAGCGGGGGGGCTAGCACAGATACGCAGTATTTT.

The chain is built from TRBV7-6 and TRBJ1-4, with D perhaps matching TRBD1 (6 bases). CDR3 length: 16 amino acids. Trimming removed 4 bases at V and 3 bases at J, with 15 bases between. Germline CDR1 reads SGHVS; CDR2 reads FNYEAQ. The CDR3 DNA is TGTGCCAGCAGCTCTTATGCGGGGGCGGCTAATGAAAAACTGTTTTTT. It codes for CASSSYAGAANEKLFF.

This clone appeared once. The chain joins TRBV15 to TRBJ2-1; 10 nucleotides agree with TRBD2. CDR3 length equals 18 residues. CDR1 LNHNV and CDR2 YYDKDF come from the germline V gene (reference sequence). V trimming: 0 bases; J trimming: 0 bases; junction bases outside the gene matches: 5. Here the CDR3 reads CATSRDRLAGPSYNEQFF. The DNA of the CDR3 is TGTGCCACCAGCAGAGATCGACTAGCGGGCCCCTCCTACAATGAGCAGTTCTTC.

V usage is TRBV5-1 and J usage is TRBJ2-7; D uncertain. The germline V and J ends were trimmed by 1 base and 0 bases, with 11 bases remaining between them. Germline CDR1 reads SGHRS; CDR2 reads YFSETQ. The CDR3 covers 15 residues. In DNA, the CDR3 is TGCGCCAGCAGCTTGCTTCCTGGGGACTCCTACGAGCAGTACTTC. As protein: CASSLLPGDSYEQYF.

The V call is TRBV5-5, the J call TRBJ2-5; 8 positions agree with TRBD1. This CDR3 is built from 15 residues. Germline assignment: CDR1 SGHKS and CDR2 YYEKEE (reference sequence). The V and J ends lost 0 bases and 4 bases, in that order; junction bases with no gene match: 5. The CDR3 nucleotides are TGTGCCAGCAGCTTGGTCCCCGGACAGGGAGAGACCCAGTACTTC. Amino acid sequence: CASSLVPGQGETQYF. Using reference TRBV5-5 and TRBJ2-5 for the parts outside the CDR3, the full variable domain is DAGVTQSPTHLIKTRGQQVTLRCSPISGHKSVSWYQQVLGQGPQFIFQYYEKEERGRGNFPDRFSARQFPNYSSELNVNALLLGDSALYLCASSLVPGQGETQYFGPGTRLLVL.

The chain recombines TRBV5-1 with TRBJ1-6, with 9 bases that match TRBD1. J was trimmed by 9 bases and V by 4 bases; bases with no gene match: 5. Germline V gene sequence: CDR1 SGHRS, CDR2 YFSETQ. There are 14 residues in the CDR3. The CDR3 here is CASSTGQGSSPLHF. For the CDR3, the DNA is TGCGCCAGCAGCACGGGACAGGGTAGTTCACCCCTCCACTTT.

This clone was seen just once. The chain combines TRBV20-1 with TRBJ2-1; 7 bases agree with TRBD2. V shed 5 bases and J 8 bases; nucleotides not matched to a gene: 0. Germline CDR1 reads DFQATT; CDR2 reads SNEGSKA (reference sequence). This CDR3 comprises 10 residues. The CDR3 reads CSAREDEQFF. Here the CDR3 DNA reads TGCAGTGCTCGGGAGGATGAGCAGTTCTTC.

The V call is TRBV5-5, the J call TRBJ1-1, with D possibly being TRBD1 (6 bases). The germline V gene has CDR1 SGHKS and CDR2 YYEKEE (reference sequence). The CDR3 is made up of 17 amino acids. Trimming shortened V by 0 bases and J by 4 bases, and 19 bases separated the two germline ends. As DNA, the CDR3 is TGTGCCAGCAGCTTGGGTGGGGCGCTGATAGGGGGCACTGAAGCTTTCTTT. Translating it yields CASSLGGALIGGTEAFF.